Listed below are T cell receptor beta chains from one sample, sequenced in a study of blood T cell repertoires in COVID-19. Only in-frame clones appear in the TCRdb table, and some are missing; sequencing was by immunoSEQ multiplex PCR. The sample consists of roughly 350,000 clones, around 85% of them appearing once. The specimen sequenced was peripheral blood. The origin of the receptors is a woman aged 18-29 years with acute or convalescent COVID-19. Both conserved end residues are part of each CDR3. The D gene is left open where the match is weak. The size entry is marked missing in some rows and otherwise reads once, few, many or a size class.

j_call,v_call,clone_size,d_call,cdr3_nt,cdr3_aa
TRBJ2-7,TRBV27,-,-,TGTGCCAGCCTCGGGACTGGAGCCTACGAGCAGTACTTC,CASLGTGAYEQYF
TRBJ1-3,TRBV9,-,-,TGTGCCAGCAGCGCCCGCTCTGGAAACACCATATATTTT,CASSARSGNTIYF
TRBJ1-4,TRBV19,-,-,TGTGCCAGTAGTATAACAGGGACTAATGAAAAACTGTTTTTT,CASSITGTNEKLFF
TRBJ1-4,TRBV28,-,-,TGTGCCAGCAGTTTATTAAGACAGGAAAAACTGTTTTTT,CASSLLRQEKLFF
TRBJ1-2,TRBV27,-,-,TGTGCCAGCAGTGCCTCCGGGTGGGATGGCTACACCTTC,CASSASGWDGYTF
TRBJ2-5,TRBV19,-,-,TGTGCCAGTAGTTTTACCGGACAGCTGCTCGAGACCCAGTACTTC,CASSFTGQLLETQYF
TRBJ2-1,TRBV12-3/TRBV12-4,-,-,TGTGCCAGCAGTCTGGACAACTACAATGAGCAGTTCTTC,CASSLDNYNEQFF
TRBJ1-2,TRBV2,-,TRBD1,TGTGCCAGCAGTGACACAGGGGTGGAATATGGCTACACCTTC,CASSDTGVEYGYTF
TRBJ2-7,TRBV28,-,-,TGTGCCAGCAGCTGGCCTCTAAACAGGGCCAACTCCTACGAGCAGTACTTC,CASSWPLNRANSYEQYF
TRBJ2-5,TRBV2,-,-,TGTGCCAGCACTCAAAGGGGGAAAGAGACCCAGTACTTC,CASTQRGKETQYF
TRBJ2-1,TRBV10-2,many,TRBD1,TGCGCCAGCAGTGAAGGGACAGGTCCCTACAATGAGCAGTTCTTC,CASSEGTGPYNEQFF
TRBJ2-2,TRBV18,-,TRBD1,TGTGCCAGCTCACAGAGACAGGGGGGAAACACCGGGGAGCTGTTTTTT,CASSQRQGGNTGELFF
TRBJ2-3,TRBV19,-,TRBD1,TGTGCCAGTAGCCTGGACAGGACCAAAAGCACAGATACGCAGTATTTT,CASSLDRTKSTDTQYF
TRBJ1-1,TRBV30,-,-,TGTGCCTGGAGCGGGACACCGGGCCTTGTCGAAGCTTTCTTT,CAWSGTPGLVEAFF
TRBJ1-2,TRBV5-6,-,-,TGTGCCAGCAGGATAATTACAGCTAACTATGGCTACACCTTC,CASRIITANYGYTF
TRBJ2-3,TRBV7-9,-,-,TGTGCCAGCAGCTTGACAGGCACAGATACGCAGTATTTT,CASSLTGTDTQYF
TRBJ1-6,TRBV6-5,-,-,TGTGCCAGCAGTCGGGACATTGTCGGTTCACCCCTCCACTTT,CASSRDIVGSPLHF
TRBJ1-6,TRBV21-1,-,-,TGTGCCAGCAGCAACCGGGACAGGGACTATAATTCACCCCTCCACTTT,CASSNRDRDYNSPLHF
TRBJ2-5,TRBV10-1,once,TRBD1,TGCGCCAGCAGTGACGAGACAGGGGGCAAGGAGACCCAGTACTTC,CASSDETGGKETQYF
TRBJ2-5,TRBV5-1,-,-,TGCGCCAGCAGCTTGGGACTACCTCAAGAGACCCAGTACTTC,CASSLGLPQETQYF
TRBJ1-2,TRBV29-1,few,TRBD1,TGCAGCGTTGCGACAGGGACCTATGGCTACACCTTC,CSVATGTYGYTF
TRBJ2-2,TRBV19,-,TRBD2,TGTGCCACCGGCCGAATGGCGGGAGGGCCCGGGGAGCTGTTTTTT,CATGRMAGGPGELFF
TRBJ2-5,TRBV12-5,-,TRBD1,TGTGCTAGTGGTGAAGGACAGGGGGCAGAGGAGACCCAGTACTTC,CASGEGQGAEETQYF
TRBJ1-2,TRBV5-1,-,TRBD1,TGCGCCAGCAGGTCCGGGACAGGGGCTAGAGGCTACACCTTC,CASRSGTGARGYTF
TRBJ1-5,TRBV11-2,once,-,TGTGCCAGCAGCCTCAGCGAAAATCAGCCCCAGCATTTT,CASSLSENQPQHF
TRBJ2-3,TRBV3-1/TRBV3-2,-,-,TGTGCCAGCAGCCAATTTGGCCTAGATGCAGATACGCAGTATTTT,CASSQFGLDADTQYF
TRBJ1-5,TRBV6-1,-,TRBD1,TGTGCCAGCAGTGGGTTACTCGGACAGGGCGGGGACTATAGCAATCAGCCCCAGCATTTT,CASSGLLGQGGDYSNQPQHF
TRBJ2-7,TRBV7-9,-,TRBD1,TGTGCCAGCAGCTTAGCGACAGGGGAGGCCTACGAGCAGTACTTC,CASSLATGEAYEQYF
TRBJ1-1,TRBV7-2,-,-,TGTGCCAGCAGCTCCAGGCGGGGGAAGAACACTGAAGCTTTCTTT,CASSSRRGKNTEAFF
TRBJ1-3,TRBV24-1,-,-,TGTGCCACCAGTGACCCCGGTTCCTCTGGAAACACCATATATTTT,CATSDPGSSGNTIYF
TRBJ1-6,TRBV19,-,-,TGTGCCAGTAGTATCTCCGATAATTCACCCCTCCACTTT,CASSISDNSPLHF
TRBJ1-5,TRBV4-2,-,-,TGTGCCAGCAGCCAACCAGGGGACAATCAGCCCCAGCATTTT,CASSQPGDNQPQHF
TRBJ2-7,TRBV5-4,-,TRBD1,TGTGCCAGCAGCACTATTACAGGGGTCGGCGACGAGCAGTACTTC,CASSTITGVGDEQYF
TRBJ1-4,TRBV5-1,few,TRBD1,TGCGCCAGCAGCTTGGAAGGGACAGATAATGAAAAACTGTTTTTT,CASSLEGTDNEKLFF
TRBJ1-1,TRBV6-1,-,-,TGTGCCAGCAGTGAAGCGGGGGCGAACACTGAAGCTTTCTTT,CASSEAGANTEAFF
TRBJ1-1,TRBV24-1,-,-,TGTGCCACCAAGGGGCCCCTCTTT,CATKGPLF
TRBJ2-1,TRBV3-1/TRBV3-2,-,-,TGTGCCAGCAGCCAAGATCTGACGGGAGTAGGTGAGGAGCAGTTCTTC,CASSQDLTGVGEEQFF
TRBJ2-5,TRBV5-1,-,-,TGCGCCAGCAGCTTGGGGTCCGAACGGGGGGAGACCCAGTACTTC,CASSLGSERGETQYF
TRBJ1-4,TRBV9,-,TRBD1,TGTGCCAGCAGCGACCGACAGGGCCCTAATGAAAAACTGTTTTTT,CASSDRQGPNEKLFF
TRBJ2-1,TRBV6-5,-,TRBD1,TGTGCCAGTACAGGGGTAATAGTCCATGAGCAGTTCTTC,CASTGVIVHEQFF
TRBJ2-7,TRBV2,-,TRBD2,TGTGCCAGCAGTGGGACTAGCGGGAGGGGGGCCTACGAGCAGTACTTC,CASSGTSGRGAYEQYF
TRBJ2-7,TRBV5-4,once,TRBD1,TGTGCCAGCAGCCTCGGACAGGAGTCCTACGAGCAGTACTTC,CASSLGQESYEQYF
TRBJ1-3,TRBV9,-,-,TGTGCCAGCAGCGCCGGGACATTTGTGGAAAACACCATATATTTT,CASSAGTFVENTIYF
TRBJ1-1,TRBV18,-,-,TGTGCCAGCTCACCCTCCCAGGGGACCCCTGAAGCTTTCTTT,CASSPSQGTPEAFF
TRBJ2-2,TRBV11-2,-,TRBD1,TGTGCCAGCAGCGAAGGACAGGCTCCCGGGGAGCTGTTTTTT,CASSEGQAPGELFF
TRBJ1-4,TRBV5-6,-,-,TGTGCCAGCAGCCCTCTTGGGGGGACTAATGAAAAACTGTTTTTT,CASSPLGGTNEKLFF
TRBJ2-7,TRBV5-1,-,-,TGCGCCAGCAGCCGAGTTGCCGAGCCCTACGAGCAGTACTTC,CASSRVAEPYEQYF
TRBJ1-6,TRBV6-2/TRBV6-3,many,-,TGTGCCAGCAGTCTTCAGGGTAGCAGTTCACCCCTCCACTTT,CASSLQGSSSPLHF
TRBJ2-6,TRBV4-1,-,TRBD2,TGCGCCAGCAGCCAGATAGGACTAGCCGACGTCTCTGGGGCCAACGTCCTGACTTTC,CASSQIGLADVSGANVLTF
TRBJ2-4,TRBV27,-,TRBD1,TGTGCCAGCAGTGCCCGGGACAGGGGGAATCGAGCCAAAAACATTCAGTACTTC,CASSARDRGNRAKNIQYF
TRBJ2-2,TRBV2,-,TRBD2,TGTGCCAGCAGTGGCTGGCGGGGGGGCCTCGCTGGGGAGCTGTTTTTT,CASSGWRGGLAGELFF
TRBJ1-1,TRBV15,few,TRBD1,TGTGCCACCAGCAGAGACGGGGACAGGGACAAGGGGAACACTGAAGCTTTCTTT,CATSRDGDRDKGNTEAFF
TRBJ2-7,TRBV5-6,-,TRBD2,TGTGCCAGCAGCTGGGGACTAGCGGGAGCAGCTGAGCAGTACTTC,CASSWGLAGAAEQYF
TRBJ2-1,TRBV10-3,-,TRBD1,TGTGCCATCAGAGCCGGGACAGGGTGGTACAATGAGCAGTTCTTC,CAIRAGTGWYNEQFF
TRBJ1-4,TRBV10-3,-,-,TGTGCCATCAGTGAACTGCTAGCAAATGAAAAACTGTTTTTT,CAISELLANEKLFF
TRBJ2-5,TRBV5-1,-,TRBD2,TGCGCCAGCAGCTTGCAGCGGGGGGGCCAAGAGACCCAGTACTTC,CASSLQRGGQETQYF
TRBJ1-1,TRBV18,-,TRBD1,TGTGCCAGCTCACCGGCCCGGGACAGGGGGACTGAAGCTTTCTTT,CASSPARDRGTEAFF
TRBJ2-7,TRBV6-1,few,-,TGTGCCAGCAGTGAAACAGGCTACGAGCAGTACTTC,CASSETGYEQYF
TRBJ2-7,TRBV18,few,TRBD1,TGTGCCAGCTCACCACAGACAGGGGCGGGCGAGCAGTACTTC,CASSPQTGAGEQYF
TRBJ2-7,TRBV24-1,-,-,TGTGCCACCAGTGCCGCAGGCGCCGTCAACGAGCAGTACTTC,CATSAAGAVNEQYF